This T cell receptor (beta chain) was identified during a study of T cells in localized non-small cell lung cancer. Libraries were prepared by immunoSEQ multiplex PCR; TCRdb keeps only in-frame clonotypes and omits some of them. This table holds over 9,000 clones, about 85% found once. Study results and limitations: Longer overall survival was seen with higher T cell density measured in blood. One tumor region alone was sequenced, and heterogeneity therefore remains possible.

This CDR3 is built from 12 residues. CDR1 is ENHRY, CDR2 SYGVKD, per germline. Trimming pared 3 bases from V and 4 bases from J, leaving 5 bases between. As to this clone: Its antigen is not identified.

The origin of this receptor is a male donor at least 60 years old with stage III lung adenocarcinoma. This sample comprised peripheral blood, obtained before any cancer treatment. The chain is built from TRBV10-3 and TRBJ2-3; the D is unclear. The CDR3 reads CAISEEADTQYF. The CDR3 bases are TGTGCCATCAGTGAAGAGGCAGATACGCAGTATTTT.